This is a list of T cell receptor beta chains from one sample in a study of cytomegalovirus exposure and HLA in healthy donors. Repertoires were generated with immunoSEQ multiplex PCR, while TCRdb's copy carries only in-frame clones and drops some. This table has 85,000 to 90,000 clones, around four fifths appearing once. The sequenced material came from PBMCs. The receptor source for this set is a man aged 30-40 years in good health and CMV-seropositive. CDR3s include the opening cysteine and the closing phenylalanine or tryptophan.

TRBJ1-4 | TRBV18 | 17 | CASSSTGQGATNEKLFF
TRBJ2-5 | TRBV5-1 | 16 | CASSLAPSGEVETQYF
TRBJ2-7 | TRBV5-4 | 15 | CASSLARGLFYEQYF
TRBJ1-1 | TRBV5-1 | 14 | CASSLDRNRPEAFF
TRBJ1-1 | TRBV11-2 | 18 | CASSRPTGGKGQGEGAFF
TRBJ2-7 | TRBV4-1 | 16 | CASSPTGTAAAYEQYF
TRBJ2-4 | TRBV9 | 13 | CASSSPGNNIQYF
TRBJ2-5 | TRBV5-4 | 13 | CASSLARRETQYF
TRBJ2-7 | TRBV4-1 | 16 | CASSQGTGGSIYEQYF
TRBJ2-2 | TRBV27 | 18 | CASSLRGRGFPNTGELFF
TRBJ2-7 | TRBV5-1 | 19 | CASSWGLAGAAPNAYEQYF
TRBJ1-2 | TRBV6-1 | 14 | CASNQQGTGSGYTF
TRBJ2-4 | TRBV6-5 | 16 | CASSYSGTSGGNIQYF
TRBJ2-2 | TRBV11-2 | 18 | CASTLSPGGSGNTGELFF
TRBJ1-6 | TRBV15 | 19 | CATSRMGPQGPSGGSPLHF
TRBJ2-1 | TRBV4-1 | 13 | CASSQVSAGGQFF
TRBJ2-7 | TRBV7-2 | 16 | CASSNLVGLQGREQYF
TRBJ2-7 | TRBV6-5 | 11 | CASSGLYEQYF
TRBJ2-3 | TRBV6-1 | 15 | CASSPWTGKTDTQYF
TRBJ2-5 | TRBV7-2 | 14 | CASSINSFQETQYF
TRBJ2-1 | TRBV27 | 15 | CASSLGPSSYNEQFF
TRBJ1-4 | TRBV6-5 | 12 | CASPPRREKLFF